Listed here are 32 T cell receptor beta chains from one sample, sequenced in a study of T cells in Graves' hyperthyroidism and ophthalmopathy. RNA transcripts yielded amplified TCR beta CDR3 regions. The HTBI primer set drove a first-round RT-PCR of the TCR CDR3. TCRdb re-called the multiplex PCR reads with MiXCR, one entry per CDR3 protein. The data show fewer than 900,000 distinct CDR3 sequences, around a sixth seen once. The source material was blood. These receptors came from a woman in her forties or fifties with Graves' hyperthyroidism that later progressed to Graves' ophthalmopathy.

Points on this clonotype: At one end, the junction sequence differs from germline, possibly due to a read error. The CDR3 sequence: CSVDRSFTEVFF. The CDR3 nucleotides read TGCAGCGTTGATAGGTCGTTCACTGAAGTTTTCTTT. This chain links TRBV29-1 with TRBJ1-1; D gene uncertain. CDR1 and CDR2 from the germline V gene are SQVTM and ANQGSEA. This CDR3 spans 12 amino acids. The full variable domain, completed using reference TRBV29-1 and TRBJ1-1, is SAVISQKPSRDICQRGTSLTIQCQVDSQVTMMFWYRQQPGQSLTLIATANQGSEATYESGFVIDKFPISRPNLTFSTLTVSNMSPEDSSIYLCSVDRSFTEVFFGQGTRLTVV.

The J gene is TRBJ1-3, the V gene TRBV20-1; D call uncertain. With 4 bases removed from V and 3 bases from J, the gap between germline ends came to 7 bases. This CDR3 region has 12 residues. Germline assignment: CDR1 DFQATT and CDR2 SNEGSKA (reference sequence). The CDR3 spells CSAKADGNTIYF. The CDR3 DNA reads TGCAGTGCTAAGGCTGATGGAAACACCATATATTTT.

The chain joins TRBV20-1 to TRBJ2-1; no firm D call. Between the trimmed V and J ends, which lost 2 bases and 10 bases, there was a span of 9 bases. This CDR3 has 11 amino acids. Germline V gives CDR1 DFQATT, CDR2 SNEGSKA (reference sequence). The CDR3 DNA follows: TGCAGTGCTAGACCGAGACGGGAGCAGTTCTTC. Translation gives CSARPRREQFF.

This clonotype was recorded many times. This sequence joins TRBV10-3 and TRBJ1-2, with TRBD1 matching over 10 bases. Looked up from germline, CDR1 is ENHRY and CDR2 is SYGVKD. Trimming took 10 bases from V and 8 from J; bases not matched to a gene: 13. The CDR3 runs 14 residues. The CDR3 here is CATRSPWTGGGYTF. In nucleotides, the CDR3 is TGTGCCACCCGATCCCCCTGGACAGGGGGAGGCTACACCTTC.

The chain recombines TRBV27 with TRBJ1-6; D is possibly TRBD1 (5 bases). The CDR3 loop spans 17 amino acids. CDR1 and CDR2 (germline): MNHEY, SMNVEV (reference sequence). Trimming cost V 5 bases and J 0 bases, with 14 bases left between them. CDR3: CASSPRDLSSYNSPLHF. As DNA, the CDR3 is TGTGCCAGCAGTCCACGGGACCTGAGCTCCTATAATTCACCCCTCCACTTT.

This clonotype has at least ten counts. The chain couples TRBV11-2 to TRBJ1-2; tentative D call: TRBD1 (6 bases). Trimming removed 2 bases at V and 5 bases at J, with 12 bases between. The length of the CDR3 is 14 residues. Germline loops: CDR1 SGHAT, CDR2 FQNNGV. In nucleotides, the CDR3 is TGTGCCAGCAGCTTAAGTCAGGGGTTATATGGCTACACCTTC. Protein sequence: CASSLSQGLYGYTF.

This clonotype was counted between two and nine times. The chain employs TRBV20-1 and TRBJ1-2, with 8 nucleotides matching TRBD1. The V gene's germline CDR1 is DFQATT and CDR2 SNEGSKA (reference sequence). The CDR3 runs to 13 residues. Losses at the gene ends were 8 bases for V and 5 bases for J; bases not matched to a gene: 10. The CDR3 sequence is CSTPMGTGYGYTF. CDR3 sequence (DNA): TGCAGTACACCGATGGGGACAGGATATGGCTACACCTTC.

V usage is TRBV12-3 or TRBV12-4 and J usage is TRBJ1-4; 7 bases match TRBD1. The ends lost 3 bases at V and 7 bases at J; junction bases unmatched: 14. The CDR3 is 17 amino acids. For the CDR3, the DNA is TGTGCCAGCAGTTTTCGACAGGGCCTATTCTCAGCTGAAAAACTGTTTTTT. This gives the protein CASSFRQGLFSAEKLFF.

The chain is built from TRBV10-3 and TRBJ2-3, with D possibly TRBD2 on 5 matching bases. The CDR3 spans 14 residues. The germline CDR1 and CDR2 sequences are ENHRY and SYGVKD. Trimming left V 4 bases short and J 2 bases short, with 10 bases between. For the CDR3, the DNA is TGTGCCATCAGTGTTGAGGGAATCACAGATACGCAGTATTTT. It encodes CAISVEGITDTQYF.

This sequence joins TRBV20-1 and TRBJ2-3; 15 bases fit TRBD2. This CDR3 comprises 17 residues. Germline trimming cut 5 bases from V and 7 bases from J; bases unmatched to any gene: 13. CDR1 DFQATT and CDR2 SNEGSKA come from the germline V gene (reference sequence). For the CDR3, the DNA is TGCAGTGCTTTACCCGGGACTAGCGGGGGGAAGACAAATACGCAGTATTTT. It translates to CSALPGTSGGKTNTQYF.

This clonotype was counted between two and nine times. The CDR3 DNA reads TGTGCCAGCAGCAAAGGCAGGAGGACGGGGTCCGGGGAGCTGTTTTTT. Residues: CASSKGRRTGSGELFF. The chain is built from TRBV6-1 and TRBJ2-2; a weak D match, TRBD2 (5 bases). The CDR3 length is 16 residues. Germline CDR1 MNHNS, CDR2 SASEGT. The V end lost 6 bases, the J end lost 6 bases, and 20 bases lay between the germline ends.

This chain uses TRBV6-1 with TRBJ2-5; 8 bases map to TRBD1. The junction had 5 bases not matched to a gene; V was cut back by 7 bases and J by 4 bases. This CDR3 has 13 residues. CDR1 and CDR2 (germline): MNHNS, SASEGT. CDR3 nucleotides: TGTGCCAGCACTTTAGGACAGGGAGAGACCCAGTACTTC. This gives the protein CASTLGQGETQYF.

The sample holds many counts of this clonotype. The J gene is TRBJ1-1, the V gene TRBV29-1; TRBD1 matches 9 bases. Losses at the gene ends were 7 bases for V and 1 base for J; bases not matched to a gene: 1. Germline CDR1 and CDR2: SQVTM and ANQGSEA. CDR3 size: 12 residues. In DNA, the CDR3 is TGCAGCGCGGGACAGGGGAACACTGAAGCTTTCTTT. It specifies CSAGQGNTEAFF.

This clonotype was seen at least ten times. The chain recombines TRBV6-1 with TRBJ1-5, with 8 bases fitting TRBD1. The V gene end was trimmed by 5 bases and the J gene end by 8 bases; junction bases not matched to a gene: 11. The germline V gene encodes CDR1 MNHNS and CDR2 SASEGT. The CDR3 covers 15 residues. CDR3 sequence: CASSLTQGAPEPQHF. For the CDR3, the DNA is TGTGCCAGCAGTCTCACTCAGGGGGCTCCTGAGCCCCAGCATTTT.

This clonotype was found many times. This chain uses TRBV15 with TRBJ1-1; possibly TRBD1 for D (6 bases). V dropped 1 base and J dropped 7 bases, with 13 bases sitting between them. There are 14 residues in the CDR3. The V gene's germline CDR1 is LNHNV and CDR2 YYDKDF (reference sequence). The CDR3 loop reads CATSRASRGIEAFF. CDR3 sequence (DNA): TGTGCCACCAGCAGAGCAAGCAGGGGAATTGAAGCTTTCTTT.

This clonotype was seen repeatedly, ten times or more. The chain carries TRBV6-1 and TRBJ1-6, with unresolved D. Germline CDR1 MNHNS, CDR2 SASEGT. V shed 6 bases and J shed 6 bases, with 12 bases lying between them. The CDR3 consists of 14 residues. DNA for the CDR3: TGTGCCAGCAGGAAAATGGGCCCTAATTCACCCCTCCACTTT. This sequence encodes CASRKMGPNSPLHF.

This clonotype was counted between two and nine times. The chain employs TRBV7-2 and TRBJ2-5, with D unclear. Trimming left V 3 bases short and J 5 bases short, with 19 bases between. CDR1 and CDR2 from the germline V gene are SGHTA and FQGNSA. The CDR3 has 16 residues. CDR3 sequence (DNA): TGTGCCAGCAGCTTTAACGGACGAGTTCTCGGGGAGACCCAGTACTTC. The encoded protein is CASSFNGRVLGETQYF.

The chain combines TRBV18 with TRBJ2-7, with D perhaps TRBD2 (5 bases). The CDR3 contains 13 residues. Between the trimmed V and J ends, which lost 3 bases and 7 bases, there was a span of 13 bases. Germline V gene data show CDR1 as KGHSH and CDR2 as LQKENI. CDR3 coding DNA: TGTGCCAGCTCACCTGGGTACCGGGATGAGCAGTACTTC. Encoded protein: CASSPGYRDEQYF.

Note on this clonotype: Since the CDR3 does not end with the conserved phenylalanine or tryptophan, this likely comes from a read error. J is TRBJ2-5 and V is TRBV27, with 8 bases aligning to TRBD1. Germline CDR1 MNHEY, CDR2 SMNVEV (reference sequence). The CDR3 totals 14 residues. Trimming at V came to 8 bases and at J to 3 bases, leaving 8 bases not matched to a gene. The CDR3 is CASADRGPKETQYL. CDR3 DNA sequence: TGTGCCAGCGCTGACAGGGGACCGAAAGAGACCCAGTACCTC.

In this sample, this clonotype turned up a few times. The chain has TRBV7-9 and TRBJ2-2, with D unclear. The germline V and J ends were trimmed by 5 bases and 0 bases, with 13 bases remaining between them. CDR1 is SEHNR, CDR2 FQNEAQ, per germline (reference sequence). CDR3 length: 16 amino acids. The DNA of the CDR3 is TGTGCCAGCAGCCACGGGCGCAGGTCGAACACCGGGGAGCTGTTTTTT. Its protein is CASSHGRRSNTGELFF.

This clonotype has a handful of counts. The V call is TRBV7-8, the J call TRBJ1-2; 11 nucleotides line up with TRBD1. Trimming at V came to 5 bases and at J to 5 bases, leaving 10 bases not matched to a gene. Germline V gene data show CDR1 as SGHVS and CDR2 as FQNEAQ. CDR3 length: 16 amino acids. The CDR3 nucleotides read TGTGCCAGCAGCCCATGGACAGGGGGCGATGGGTATGGCTACACCTTC. Translated, it gives CASSPWTGGDGYGYTF.

This clonotype has a handful of counts. The genes are TRBV5-1 and TRBJ2-6; possibly TRBD2 for D (6 bases). V lost 0 bases and J lost 4, with 11 bases in between. The CDR3 contains 16 residues. Germline loops: CDR1 SGHRS, CDR2 YFSETQ. The CDR3 region is CASSLVGGGGANVLTF. CDR3 DNA: TGCGCCAGCAGCTTGGTTGGCGGAGGGGGGGCCAACGTCCTGACTTTC. Based on the CDR3 plus reference TRBV5-1 and TRBJ2-6, the full variable domain is KAGVTQTPRYLIKTRGQQVTLSCSPISGHRSVSWYQQTPGQGLQFLFEYFSETQRNKGNFPGRFSGRQFSNSRSEMNVSTLELGDSALYLCASSLVGGGGANVLTFGAGSRLTVL.

This clonotype was observed a handful of times. This rearrangement joins TRBV6-1 to TRBJ1-1; no definite D call. The CDR3 runs to 13 residues. Deletions cut 6 bases from V and 4 bases from J, with 12 bases between. Germline loops: CDR1 MNHNS, CDR2 SASEGT. CDR3 sequence: CASRFFTGTEAFF. The CDR3 DNA follows: TGTGCCAGCAGATTCTTTACGGGCACTGAAGCTTTCTTT.

The table lists this clonotype with many counts. V and J are TRBV3-1 and TRBJ2-1; D call uncertain. CDR1 and CDR2 (germline): LGHDT, YNNKEL (reference sequence). This CDR3 has 11 residues. The V end was cut by 1 base, the J end by 7 bases, with 2 bases between. This chain's CDR3 is CASSQANEQFF. CDR3 in DNA: TGTGCCAGCAGCCAAGCGAATGAGCAGTTCTTC.

The chain combines TRBV15 with TRBJ1-4; possibly TRBD1 for D (5 bases). Germline CDR1 and CDR2: LNHNV and YYDKDF (reference sequence). V lost 6 bases and J 4 bases, leaving 9 bases between the germline ends. The CDR3 runs 13 residues. CDR3 loop: CATRQDYNEKLFF. CDR3 DNA: TGTGCCACCAGACAGGATTATAATGAAAAACTGTTTTTT.

The chain recombines TRBV7-9 with TRBJ1-6; D perhaps matches TRBD1 (6 bases). V lost 0 bases and J lost 7, with 13 bases in between. The germline V gene has CDR1 SEHNR and CDR2 FQNEAQ (reference sequence). The CDR3 totals 16 residues. CDR3 in amino acids: CASSLAEGVGNSPLHF. CDR3 bases: TGTGCCAGCAGCTTAGCAGAGGGGGTTGGGAATTCACCCCTCCACTTT.

The chain is built from TRBV4-1 and TRBJ2-5; the D gene is possibly TRBD2 (6 bases). The CDR3 runs to 16 residues. Germline V gene data show CDR1 as MGHRA and CDR2 as YSYEKL. V lost 3 bases, J lost 5 bases, and 19 bases lay in between. The CDR3 protein is CASSHQGRGGGETQYF. The CDR3 DNA is TGCGCCAGCAGCCACCAAGGACGGGGAGGCGGGGAGACCCAGTACTTC.

This clonotype showed up just a few times. The rearrangement links TRBV6-4 to TRBJ2-7, with TRBD1 matching 9 bases. J lost 6 bases, V lost 6 bases, and 9 bases had no gene match. Germline CDR1 MRHNA, CDR2 SNTAGT. This CDR3 has 14 residues. The DNA for the CDR3 is TGTGCCAGCAGCGGATCGGGACAGGGAAGCGAGCAGTACTTC. It translates to CASSGSGQGSEQYF.

The chain combines TRBV5-6 with TRBJ2-3; D remains ambiguous. This CDR3 is built from 13 residues. From germline, CDR1 is SGHDT and CDR2 YYEEEE. V lost 4 bases and J 2 bases, leaving 8 bases between the germline ends. The CDR3 sequence is CASSLDDTDTQYF. The CDR3, as DNA: TGTGCCAGCAGCCTGGACGACACAGATACGCAGTATTTT. Full variable domain (remainder filled in from reference TRBV5-6 and TRBJ2-3): DAGVTQSPTHLIKTRGQQVTLRCSPKSGHDTVSWYQQALGQGPQFIFQYYEEEERQRGNFPDRFSGHQFPNYSSELNVNALLLGDSALYLCASSLDDTDTQYFGPGTRLTVL.

This clonotype was seen repeatedly, ten times or more. The chain combines TRBV2 with TRBJ2-2; D gene uncertain. The CDR3 loop spans 13 amino acids. CDR1 SNHLY and CDR2 FYNNEI come from the germline V gene. Deletions cut 7 bases from V and 1 base from J, with 7 bases between. Here the CDR3 DNA reads TGTGCCAGCATGAACAGGAACACCGGGGAGCTGTTTTTT. Protein: CASMNRNTGELFF.

This clonotype was recorded at least ten times. The rearrangement uses TRBV12-3 or TRBV12-4 and TRBJ2-5; possibly TRBD1 for D (5 bases). V lost 5 bases to trimming and J lost 1 base, with 11 bases between them. The CDR3 has 14 amino acids. As DNA, the CDR3 is TGTGCCAGCAGTCCGACAGTATCCCAAGAGACCCAGTACTTC. Protein product: CASSPTVSQETQYF.

The V and J genes are TRBV11-2 and TRBJ2-3, with a tentative D call TRBD1 (7 bases). V gave up 6 bases and J gave up 14 bases, with 27 bases separating them. From germline, CDR1 is SGHAT and CDR2 FQNNGV. There are 15 residues in the CDR3. DNA of the CDR3: TGTGCCAGCAGAACAACTAGCAGGGGGACCCCAAGCCCGTATTTT. Its protein is CASRTTSRGTPSPYF.